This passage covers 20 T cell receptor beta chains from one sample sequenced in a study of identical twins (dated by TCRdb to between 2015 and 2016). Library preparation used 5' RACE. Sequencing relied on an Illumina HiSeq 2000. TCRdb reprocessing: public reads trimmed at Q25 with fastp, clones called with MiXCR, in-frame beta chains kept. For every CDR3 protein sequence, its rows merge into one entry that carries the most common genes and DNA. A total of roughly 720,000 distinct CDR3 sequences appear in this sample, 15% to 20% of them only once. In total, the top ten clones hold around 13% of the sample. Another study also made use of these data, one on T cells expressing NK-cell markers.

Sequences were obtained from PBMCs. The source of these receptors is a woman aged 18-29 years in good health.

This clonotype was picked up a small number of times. The CDR3: CASSWTGTSGEAFF. In nucleotides, the CDR3 is TGTGCCAGCAGCTGGACAGGGACCTCGGGGGAAGCTTTCTTT. J is TRBJ1-1 and V is TRBV7-9; 8 nucleotides match TRBD1. Germline-derived CDR1 and CDR2 are SEHNR and FQNEAQ (reference sequence). CDR3 size: 14 residues. V was clipped by 4 bases and J by 8 bases; unmatched bases: 9.

The CDR3 spells CASNLPITSGRETQYF. As DNA, the CDR3 is TGCGCCAGCAACCTCCCCATAACTAGCGGGAGAGAGACCCAGTACTTC. This chain connects TRBV4-3 to TRBJ2-5; TRBD2 matches at 11 bases. The V and J ends lost 7 bases and 4 bases, in that order; junction bases with no gene match: 11. This CDR3 region has 16 residues. Per germline, CDR1 LGHNA and CDR2 YSLEER.

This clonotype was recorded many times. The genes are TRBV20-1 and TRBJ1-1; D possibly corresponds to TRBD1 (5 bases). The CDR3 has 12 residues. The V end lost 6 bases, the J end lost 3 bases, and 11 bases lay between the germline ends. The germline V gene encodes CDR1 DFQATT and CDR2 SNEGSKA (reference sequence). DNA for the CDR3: TGCAGTGCCCGCCGAGGGGACACTGAAGCTTTCTTT. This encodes CSARRGDTEAFF.

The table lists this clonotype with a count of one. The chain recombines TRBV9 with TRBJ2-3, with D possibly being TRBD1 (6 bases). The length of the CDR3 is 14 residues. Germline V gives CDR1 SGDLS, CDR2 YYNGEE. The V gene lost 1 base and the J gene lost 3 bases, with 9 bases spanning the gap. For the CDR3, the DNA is TGTGCCAGCAGCGTATGGGGGCTTACAGATACGCAGTATTTT. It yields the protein CASSVWGLTDTQYF.

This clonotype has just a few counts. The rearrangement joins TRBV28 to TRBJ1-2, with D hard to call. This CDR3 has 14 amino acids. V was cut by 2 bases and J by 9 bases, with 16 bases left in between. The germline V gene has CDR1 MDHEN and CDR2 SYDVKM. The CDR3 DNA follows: TGTGCCAGCAGTTTAATCCGGGAGAGGATGCGCTACACCTTC. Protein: CASSLIRERMRYTF.

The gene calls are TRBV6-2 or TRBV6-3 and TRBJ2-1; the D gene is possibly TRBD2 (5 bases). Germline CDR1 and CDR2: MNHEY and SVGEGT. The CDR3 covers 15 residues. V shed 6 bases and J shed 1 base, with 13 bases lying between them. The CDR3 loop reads CASSLRAKSYNEQFF. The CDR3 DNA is TGTGCCAGCAGCCTGCGGGCCAAGTCCTACAATGAGCAGTTCTTC.

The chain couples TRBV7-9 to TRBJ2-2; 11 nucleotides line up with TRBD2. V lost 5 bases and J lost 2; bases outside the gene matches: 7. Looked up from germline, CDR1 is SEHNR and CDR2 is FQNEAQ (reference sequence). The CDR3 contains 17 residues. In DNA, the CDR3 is TGTGCCAGCAGCCAGATTACTAGCGGGGGAAACACCGGGGAGCTGTTTTTT. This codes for CASSQITSGGNTGELFF.

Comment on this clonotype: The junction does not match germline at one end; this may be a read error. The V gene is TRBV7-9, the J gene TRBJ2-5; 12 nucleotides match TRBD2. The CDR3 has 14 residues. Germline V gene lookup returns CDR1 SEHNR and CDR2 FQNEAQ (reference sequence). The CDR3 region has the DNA TGTGCCGGCAGCGTGGGACTAGCGGGAGAGACCCAGTACTTC. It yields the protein CAGSVGLAGETQYF.

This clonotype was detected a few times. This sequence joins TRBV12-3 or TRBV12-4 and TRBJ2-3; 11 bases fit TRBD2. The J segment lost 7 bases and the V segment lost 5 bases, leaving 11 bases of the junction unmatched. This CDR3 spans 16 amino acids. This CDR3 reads CASSALGLAEHYTQYF. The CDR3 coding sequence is TGTGCCAGCAGTGCGCTGGGACTAGCGGAGCATTATACGCAGTATTTT.

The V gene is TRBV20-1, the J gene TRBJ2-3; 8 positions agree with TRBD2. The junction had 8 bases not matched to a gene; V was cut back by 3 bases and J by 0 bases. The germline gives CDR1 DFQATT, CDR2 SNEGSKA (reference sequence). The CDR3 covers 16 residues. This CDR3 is CSARNLAGYSTDTQYF. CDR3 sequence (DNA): TGCAGTGCTAGGAACCTAGCGGGTTACAGCACAGATACGCAGTATTTT.

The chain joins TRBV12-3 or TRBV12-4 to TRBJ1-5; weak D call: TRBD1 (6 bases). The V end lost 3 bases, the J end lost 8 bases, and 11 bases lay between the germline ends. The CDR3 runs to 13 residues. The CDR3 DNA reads TGTGCCAGCAGTTTTGACAGGCTGGAGCCCCAGCATTTT. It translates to CASSFDRLEPQHF.

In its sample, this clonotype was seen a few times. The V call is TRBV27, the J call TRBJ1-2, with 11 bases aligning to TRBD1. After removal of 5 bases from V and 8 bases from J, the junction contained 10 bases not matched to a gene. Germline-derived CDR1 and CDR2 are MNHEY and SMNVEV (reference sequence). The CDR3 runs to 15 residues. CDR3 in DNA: TGTGCCAGCAGTCCCCGTGGGACAGGGGGAAGAGGCTACACCTTC. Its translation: CASSPRGTGGRGYTF.

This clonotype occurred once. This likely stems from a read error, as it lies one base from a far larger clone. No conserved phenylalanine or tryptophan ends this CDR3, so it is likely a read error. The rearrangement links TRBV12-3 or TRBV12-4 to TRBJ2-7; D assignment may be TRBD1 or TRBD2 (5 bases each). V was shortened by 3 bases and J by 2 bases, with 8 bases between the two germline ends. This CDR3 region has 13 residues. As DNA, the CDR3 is TGTGCCAGCAGTTTGGGACGGGCCTACGAGCAGTACCTC. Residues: CASSLGRAYEQYL.

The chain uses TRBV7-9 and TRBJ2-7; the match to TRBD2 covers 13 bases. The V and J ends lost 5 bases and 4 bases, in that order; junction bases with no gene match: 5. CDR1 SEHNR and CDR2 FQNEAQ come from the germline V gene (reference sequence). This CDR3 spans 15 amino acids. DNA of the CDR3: TGTGCCAGCAGCGGACTAGCGGGGGACCCTTACGAGCAGTACTTC. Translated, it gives CASSGLAGDPYEQYF. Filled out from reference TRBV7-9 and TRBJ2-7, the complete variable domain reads DTGVSQNPRHKITKRGQNVTFRCDPISEHNRLYWYRQTLGQGPEFLTYFQNEAQLEKSRLLSDRFSAERPKGSFSTLEIQRTEQGDSAMYLCASSGLAGDPYEQYFGPGTRLTVT.

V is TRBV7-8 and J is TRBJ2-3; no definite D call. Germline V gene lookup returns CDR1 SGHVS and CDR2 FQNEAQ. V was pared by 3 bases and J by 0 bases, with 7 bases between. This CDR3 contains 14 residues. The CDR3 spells CASSFVSSTDTQYF. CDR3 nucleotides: TGTGCCAGCAGCTTTGTTAGCAGCACAGATACGCAGTATTTT.

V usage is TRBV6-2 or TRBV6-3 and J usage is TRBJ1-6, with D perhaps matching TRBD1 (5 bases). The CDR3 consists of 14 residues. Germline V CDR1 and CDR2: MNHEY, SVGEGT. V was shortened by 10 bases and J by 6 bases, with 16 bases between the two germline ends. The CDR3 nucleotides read TGTGCCACCCAGACAGAACGCCTTAATTCACCCCTCCACTTT. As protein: CATQTERLNSPLHF.

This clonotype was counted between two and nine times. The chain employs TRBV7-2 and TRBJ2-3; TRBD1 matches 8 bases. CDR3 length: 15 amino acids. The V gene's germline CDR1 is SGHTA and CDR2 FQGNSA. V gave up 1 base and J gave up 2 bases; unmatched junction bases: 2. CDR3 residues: CASSLDRGFTDTQYF. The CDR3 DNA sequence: TGTGCCAGCAGCTTAGACAGGGGGTTCACAGATACGCAGTATTTT.

CDR3 coding DNA: TGTGCCAGCAGCTTATACGGGAGGGACACCGGGGAGCTGTTTTTT. Its translation is CASSLYGRDTGELFF. The genes are TRBV11-2 and TRBJ2-2; 8 positions match TRBD2. Unmatched junction bases numbered 2, after V lost 2 bases and J lost 3 bases. Germline CDR1 reads SGHAT; CDR2 reads FQNNGV. This CDR3 has 15 amino acids.

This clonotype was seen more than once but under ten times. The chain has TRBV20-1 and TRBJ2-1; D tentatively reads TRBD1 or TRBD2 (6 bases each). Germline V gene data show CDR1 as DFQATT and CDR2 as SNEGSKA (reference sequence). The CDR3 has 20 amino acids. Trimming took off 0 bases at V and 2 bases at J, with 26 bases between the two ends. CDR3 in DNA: TGCAGTGCTAGAGATCGGGGGCCCTCTGCGGCCGTAGTCCCCTACAATGAGCAGTTCTTC. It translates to CSARDRGPSAAVVPYNEQFF.

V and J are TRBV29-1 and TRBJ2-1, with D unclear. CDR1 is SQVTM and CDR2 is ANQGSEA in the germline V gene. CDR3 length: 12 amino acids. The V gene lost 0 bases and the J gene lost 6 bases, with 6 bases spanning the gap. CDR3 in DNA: TGCAGCGTTGAAGACAGCCCCAATGAGCAGTTCTTC. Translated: CSVEDSPNEQFF.